The sequence of this TCR beta chain was determined in a study of shared clonotypes between healthy human individuals. Study details: CD4 naive and memory got three plates each, CD8 naive two, CD8 memory one. General study points: Depth was large, yet rarefaction showed that sorted-subset sequencing was incomplete. Clonotype sharing among donors likely depends on sequencing depth.

This CDR3 spans 12 amino acids. The V and J ends lost 6 bases and 5 bases, in that order; junction bases with no gene match: 6. Germline CDR1 reads SQVTM; CDR2 reads ANQGSEA. A word on this clone: Its target is unknown.

This table comes from immunoSEQ multiplex PCR, and its TCRdb copy is limited to in-frame clones, with some not included. The sample includes about 1.1 million clones, around 77% of them seen just once. In the CD4+ fraction, cells were divided into CD45RA+ naive and CD45RA-negative memory subsets. The sequence came from a man between 18 and 29 years old in good health. Some clones in this sample may be carry-over from other donors' samples. V and J are TRBV29-1 and TRBJ2-5; 7 positions match TRBD2. Specimen: memory CD4+ T cells from PBMCs. As to subset: CD45RA-negative fraction. The CDR3 protein is CSVKRDSETQYF. The CDR3 DNA sequence: TGCAGCGTCAAGCGGGATTCGGAGACCCAGTACTTC.